One sample yielded the 6 T cell receptor beta chains listed below, sequenced in a study of control samples from healthy donors and cancer patients (TCRdb year 2020). The library was generated by the immunoSEQ multiplex PCR assay. TCRdb took over this immuneACCESS table, retaining in-frame rearrangements with V and J assigned. Such tables are incomplete; in checked studies, under half of the missing clones stem from an unresolved V gene, and the remainder is unexplained. The sample table shows 94,000 or so clones, and about four fifths are seen once. The ten largest clones capture approximately 38% of the sample. The sample taken for sequencing was PBMCs. The receptors derive from a man in his sixties or seventies with lung cancer.

The V call is TRBV7-9, the J call TRBJ2-2; 10 positions agree with TRBD1. CDR1 SEHNR and CDR2 FQNEAQ come from the germline V gene (reference sequence). The CDR3 totals 15 residues. The trim removed 6 bases at V and 6 bases at J, leaving 7 bases unmatched. The CDR3 bases are TGTGCCAGCAGATCTGGACAGGGGGGGGCCGGGGAGCTGTTTTTT. Translation gives CASRSGQGGAGELFF.

The V and J genes are TRBV19 and TRBJ1-6, with D possibly being TRBD1 (6 bases). CDR1 is LNHDA, CDR2 SQIVND, per germline (reference sequence). V lost 3 bases and J 9 bases, leaving 15 bases between the germline ends. This CDR3 has 15 amino acids. CDR3 nucleotides: TGTGCCAGTAGTATTCCGACAGGCTTGGCTTCACCCCTCCACTTT. Amino acids: CASSIPTGLASPLHF.

This clone was found once. The CDR3 sequence: CASSQGLAGGEYQETQYF. In DNA, the CDR3 is TGTGCCAGCAGCCAAGGACTAGCGGGGGGCGAGTATCAAGAGACCCAGTACTTC. V gene TRBV3-1 (or the pseudogene TRBV3-2) combines with J gene TRBJ2-5; 13 bases map to TRBD2. Germline values: CDR1 LGHDT, CDR2 YNNKEL (reference sequence). J lost 2 bases, V lost 1 base, and 7 bases had no gene match. The CDR3 consists of 18 residues.

This rearrangement joins TRBV7-2 to TRBJ2-3; 13 positions match TRBD2. Germline CDR1 reads SGHTA; CDR2 reads FQGNSA. V lost 2 bases and J lost 4; bases outside the gene matches: 6. The CDR3 consists of 17 residues. Here the CDR3 reads CASSLSGTSGNPDTQYF. CDR3 coding DNA: TGTGCCAGCAGCTTATCCGGGACTAGCGGGAATCCAGATACGCAGTATTTT.

The chain joins TRBV6-1 to TRBJ1-1; 8 bases are a match to TRBD1. Unmatched junction bases numbered 5, after V lost 3 bases and J lost 5 bases. The CDR3 sequence is 14 residues long. CDR1 and CDR2 (germline): MNHNS, SASEGT. CDR3 protein: CASSEGRGRTEAFF. The CDR3 DNA reads TGTGCCAGCAGTGAGGGCAGGGGGCGGACTGAAGCTTTCTTT.

CDR3 bases: TGTGCCAGCAGTTACCACGGACCGAGCTCTGGGGCCAACGTCCTGACTTTC. This encodes CASSYHGPSSGANVLTF. The chain carries TRBV6-2 or TRBV6-3 and TRBJ2-6; D uncertain. Germline CDR1 and CDR2: MNHEY and SVGEGT. There are 17 residues in the CDR3. Trimming stripped 2 bases from V and 0 bases from J, with 11 bases between.